This T cell receptor beta chain was found in a study of tumor and adjacent non-tumor tissue in lung cancer. In the study overall: Patients comprised 12 adenocarcinoma, 2 squamous cell carcinoma and 1 small cell lung cancer. Overall study findings and caveats: Top 100 clones took a larger repertoire share in normal lung. Tumor tissue had significantly higher TCR diversity than normal lung.

This CDR3 has 18 residues. V gave up 0 bases and J gave up 2 bases, with 17 bases separating them. Germline CDR1 and CDR2: LGHNA and YNFKEQ. To note about this clonotype: Its specificity is unknown.

No cell sorting was done before RNA was extracted from the tissue. Three rounds of nested PCR, following a modified ARM-PCR protocol, produced the TCRbeta library. Via MiXCR, TCRdb re-called the multiplex PCR reads, giving one row per CDR3 protein. In the table there are under 250,000 distinct CDR3 sequences, 60% to 85% of which are singletons. This sequence joins TRBV4-2 and TRBJ1-3, with D uncertain. The receptor was isolated from a man aged 60 to 69 with non-small cell lung cancer. The sample comprised lung tumor tissue. The CDR3 DNA is TGTGCCAGCAGCCAAGAAGCAAGGTCAACCGACACTGGAAACACCATATATTTT. Amino acid sequence: CASSQEARSTDTGNTIYF.